The next 5 T cell receptor beta chains were all read from a single sample in a study of blood T cell repertoires in COVID-19. Assay: immunoSEQ multiplex PCR; the TCRdb copy retains only in-frame clones and omits some. The sample has some 270,000 clones; roughly 83% are singletons. Sequencing was performed on peripheral blood. The receptors derive from an elderly woman with COVID-19, enrolled during active disease.

The CDR3: CASSSGQGAVTQYF. Here the CDR3 DNA reads TGTGCCAGCAGCTCCGGACAGGGGGCAGTGACCCAGTACTTC. The genes are TRBV11-2 and TRBJ2-5; 11 bases match TRBD1. The J segment lost 7 bases and the V segment lost 4 bases, leaving 5 bases of the junction unmatched. Per the germline V gene, CDR1 is SGHAT and CDR2 is FQNNGV. The CDR3 runs 14 residues.

The V call is TRBV6-5, the J call TRBJ2-1, with 8 bases identical to TRBD2. Germline CDR1 MNHEY, CDR2 SVGAGI. This CDR3 is built from 14 residues. V lost 8 bases, J lost 5 bases, and 8 bases stayed unmatched. CDR3 in DNA: TGTGCCAGCCAAAGCGGGGGACAAAACAATGAGCAGTTCTTC. The encoded protein is CASQSGGQNNEQFF.

The rearrangement uses TRBV7-2 and TRBJ2-1; 12 bases match TRBD2. This CDR3 has 15 amino acids. V gave up 7 bases and J gave up 7 bases; unmatched junction bases: 8. From germline, CDR1 is SGHTA and CDR2 FQGNSA. The CDR3 region is CASTQGLAGRNEQFF. The CDR3, as DNA: TGTGCCAGCACCCAGGGACTAGCGGGCAGAAATGAGCAGTTCTTC.

This sequence joins TRBV7-2 and TRBJ2-1; no clear D gene. The CDR3 is 13 amino acids. CDR1 and CDR2 (germline): SGHTA, FQGNSA. V was trimmed by 0 bases and J by 5 bases, leaving 5 bases between them. CDR3 coding DNA: TGTGCCAGCAGCTTAGCGCAGAACAATGAGCAGTTCTTC. Translation gives CASSLAQNNEQFF. Combining the CDR3 with reference TRBV7-2 and TRBJ2-1 gives the whole variable domain GAGVSQSPSNKVTEKGKDVELRCDPISGHTALYWYRQSLGQGLEFLIYFQGNSAPDKSGLPSDRFSAERTGGSVSTLTIQRTQQEDSAVYLCASSLAQNNEQFFGPGTRLTVL.

This rearrangement joins TRBV29-1 to TRBJ2-7, with 8 nucleotides matching TRBD2. This CDR3 spans 16 amino acids. Germline-derived CDR1 and CDR2 are SQVTM and ANQGSEA. CDR3 loop: CRVQRGAGGGRYEQYV. CDR3 bases: TGCCGCGTTCAACGGGGGGCGGGGGGCGGACGTTACGAGCAGTACGTC.